This T cell receptor (beta chain) was recorded in a study of identical twins' blood T cells. Germline CDR1 reads MNHEY; CDR2 reads SMNVEV (reference sequence). V trimming: 9 bases; J trimming: 3 bases; junction bases outside the gene matches: 12. This CDR3 spans 16 amino acids. Both ends of each TCR cDNA library bore sample-specific barcodes. TCRdb recomputed calls from the 5' RACE reads with MiXCR, one row per CDR3 protein. Of roughly 380,000 distinct CDR3 sequences listed, under 30% are singletons. The chain employs TRBV27 and TRBJ2-7; 12 positions match TRBD2. The receptor was derived from a woman aged 18-55 years in good health. Sequencing used PBMCs. The CDR3 DNA reads as TGTGCCAGTAGCCGACTTACTAGCGGGGGGATCTACGAGCAGTACTTC. This sequence encodes CASSRLTSGGIYEQYF.